These 3 T cell receptor beta chains share one sample of origin, sequenced in a study of CDR3 diversity in severe acne. MiXCR, run by TCRdb on the PCR reads, gives a single entry per CDR3 protein. The sample shows approximately 79,000 distinct CDR3 sequences, about half of them seen only once. The sample was blood. The receptors originated from a male donor in good health, serving as a control.

This clonotype has at least ten counts. The rearrangement links TRBV19 to TRBJ1-1; D uncertain. V was pared by 3 bases and J by 10 bases, with 9 bases between. Germline CDR1 and CDR2: LNHDA and SQIVND (reference sequence). The CDR3 is 11 amino acids. The CDR3 nucleotides are TGTGCCAGTAGTATTCCGGGCGGAGCTTTCTTT. Its translation: CASSIPGGAFF.

The chain has TRBV2 and TRBJ1-2; a weak D match, TRBD1 (5 bases). Trimming took off 5 bases at V and 4 bases at J, with 20 bases between the two ends. CDR3 size: 16 residues. Germline CDR1 reads SNHLY; CDR2 reads FYNNEI. For the CDR3, the DNA is TGTGCCAGCAGTCCGTCTTGGGGGGTCCCCTCCTATGGCTACACCTTC. The encoded protein is CASSPSWGVPSYGYTF.

About this clonotype itself: This may come from a read error, since a much larger clone is one base off. The genes are TRBV5-4 and TRBJ2-3, with D possibly being TRBD1 (6 bases). The germline gives CDR1 SGHNT, CDR2 YYREEE (reference sequence). This CDR3 has 13 amino acids. CDR3 protein: CASRGQNTDTQCF. The CDR3 DNA is TGTGCCAGCAGAGGACAGAACACAGATACGCAGTGTTTT.